This passage covers 14 T cell receptor beta chains from one sample sequenced in a study of cytomegalovirus exposure and HLA in healthy donors. PCR employed 60 Vbeta and 13 Jbeta primers. The table came from immunoSEQ multiplex PCR; TCRdb's copy has only in-frame clones and leaves some out. This sample has more than 150,000 clones, with 75% to 85% found just once. The sample consisted of PBMCs. Receptors were obtained from a man between 18 and 29 years old in good health and CMV-seronegative.

This clone was seen only a few times. The chain employs TRBV7-2 and TRBJ2-1, with 10 bases aligning to TRBD2. Germline trimming cut 4 bases from V and 9 bases from J; bases unmatched to any gene: 9. Germline V gene data show CDR1 as SGHTA and CDR2 as FQGNSA. The CDR3 has 15 amino acids. CDR3 amino acids: CASSSPERGGSEQFF. CDR3 DNA: TGTGCCAGCAGCTCGCCGGAGCGGGGGGGCTCTGAGCAGTTCTTC.

A single count supports this clone. The chain recombines TRBV9 with TRBJ2-1, with 15 bases aligning to TRBD2. This CDR3 comprises 19 residues. V gave up 2 bases and J gave up 6 bases; unmatched junction bases: 12. The germline V gene encodes CDR1 SGDLS and CDR2 YYNGEE. CDR3 region: CASSVGRRTSGRAVNEQFF. As DNA, the CDR3 is TGTGCCAGCAGCGTTGGAAGACGGACTAGCGGGAGGGCAGTCAATGAGCAGTTCTTC.

The rearrangement joins TRBV7-9 to TRBJ2-1; TRBD1 matches 10 bases. The CDR3 runs 15 residues. Trimming cost V 3 bases and J 9 bases; bases outside gene matches: 8. Germline CDR1 SEHNR, CDR2 FQNEAQ (reference sequence). The CDR3 protein is CASSFRDRGGCEQFF. The DNA for the CDR3 is TGTGCCAGCAGCTTCCGGGACAGGGGTGGGTGTGAGCAGTTCTTC.

The V gene is TRBV19, the J gene TRBJ2-1; 11 positions agree with TRBD2. The CDR3 covers 14 residues. Trimming took 6 bases from V and 4 from J; bases not matched to a gene: 2. Germline CDR1 LNHDA, CDR2 SQIVND (reference sequence). CDR3 in amino acids: CASRRLAGYNEQFF. In DNA form, the CDR3 reads TGTGCCAGTAGAAGACTAGCGGGGTACAATGAGCAGTTCTTC.

This chain uses TRBV25-1 with TRBJ1-2; 7 nucleotides align to TRBD1. The germline V gene has CDR1 MGHDK and CDR2 SYGVNS. The CDR3 sequence is 18 residues long. Trimming cost V 0 bases and J 1 base; bases outside gene matches: 11. CDR3 in DNA: TGTGCCAGCAGTGAATATTTCACAGGGGAGCGTGGTAACTATGGCTACACCTTC. Amino acids: CASSEYFTGERGNYGYTF.

The chain links TRBV6-1 to TRBJ2-2, with TRBD1 as a possible D gene (6 bases). In germline, CDR1 is MNHNS, CDR2 SASEGT. This CDR3 contains 13 residues. Trimming pared 7 bases from V and 6 bases from J, leaving 12 bases between. The CDR3 DNA follows: TGTGCCAGCAAGTTTAGGGGGTCCGGGGAGCTGTTTTTT. This encodes CASKFRGSGELFF.

V and J are TRBV19 and TRBJ1-3; D possibly corresponds to TRBD1 (6 bases). The V and J ends lost 6 bases and 8 bases respectively, with 17 bases between them. Germline CDR1 reads LNHDA; CDR2 reads SQIVND (reference sequence). This CDR3 has 14 residues. This CDR3 reads CASRLQGRSDTIYF. The CDR3 nucleotides are TGTGCCAGTAGACTACAGGGAAGGAGTGACACCATATATTTT. Filled out from reference TRBV19 and TRBJ1-3, the complete variable domain reads DGGITQSPKYLFRKEGQNVTLSCEQNLNHDAMYWYRQDPGQGLRLIYYSQIVNDFQKGDIAEGYSVSREKKESFPLTVTSAQKNPTAFYLCASRLQGRSDTIYFGEGSWLTVV.

A single count supports this clone. The V and J genes are TRBV19 and TRBJ1-2, with TRBD1 as a possible D gene (6 bases). CDR3 size: 14 residues. Trimming took 7 bases from V and 8 from J, leaving 20 bases between them. The germline V gene encodes CDR1 LNHDA and CDR2 SQIVND (reference sequence). This CDR3 reads CASTEGVPGGGYTF. CDR3 nucleotides: TGTGCCAGTACCGAGGGGGTGCCGGGCGGCGGCTACACCTTC.

This sequence joins TRBV18 and TRBJ2-3, with D perhaps TRBD2 (5 bases). Germline V gives CDR1 KGHSH, CDR2 LQKENI. The CDR3 is 18 residues long. The V gene lost 3 bases and the J gene lost 0 bases, with 19 bases spanning the gap. The CDR3 loop is CASSPVLKRKSSTDTQYF. CDR3 bases: TGTGCCAGCTCACCTGTATTGAAGCGGAAGTCTAGCACAGATACGCAGTATTTT. Looking up the rest from reference TRBV18 and TRBJ2-3 gives the full variable domain: NAGVMQNPRHLVRRRGQEARLRCSPMKGHSHVYWYRQLPEEGLKFMVYLQKENIIDESGMPKERFSAEFPKEGPSILRIQQVVRGDSAAYFCASSPVLKRKSSTDTQYFGPGTRLTVL.

In its sample, this clone was seen once. This chain uses TRBV9 with TRBJ1-6; 8 bases are a match to TRBD1. Germline V CDR1 and CDR2: SGDLS, YYNGEE. Trimming took 4 bases from V and 7 from J; bases not matched to a gene: 7. The CDR3 has 15 amino acids. The CDR3 sequence: CASSSRDRMNSPLHF. For the CDR3, the DNA is TGTGCCAGCAGCTCCCGGGACAGGATGAATTCACCCCTCCACTTT.

The chain employs TRBV30 and TRBJ1-5, with 9 bases that match TRBD1. This CDR3 is 15 amino acids long. J gave up 9 bases and V 1 base, and 10 bases lay outside the gene matches. Germline assignment: CDR1 GTSNPN and CDR2 SVGIG (reference sequence). CDR3 protein: CAWSARDRVSWPQHF. The CDR3 DNA is TGTGCCTGGAGTGCCCGGGACAGGGTCTCTTGGCCCCAGCATTTT. The full variable domain, its missing parts supplied by reference TRBV30 and TRBJ1-5, is SQTIHQWPATLVQPVGSPLSLECTVEGTSNPNLYWYRQAAGRGLQLLFYSVGIGQISSEVPQNLSASRPQDRQFILSSKKLLLSDSGFYLCAWSARDRVSWPQHFGDGTRLSIL.

The chain couples TRBV6-5 to TRBJ2-1; maybe TRBD2 (6 bases). The CDR3 covers 14 residues. CDR1 MNHEY and CDR2 SVGAGI come from the germline V gene. Trimming left V 10 bases short and J 2 bases short, with 15 bases between. CDR3 protein: CAKDGTLPYNEQFF. The CDR3 coding sequence is TGTGCCAAGGACGGGACTCTCCCCTACAATGAGCAGTTCTTC.

As concerns this clone: The junction departs from germline at one end; a sequencing error may be responsible. The chain couples TRBV5-6 to TRBJ1-2; D is possibly TRBD1 (5 bases). This CDR3 region has 17 residues. From germline, CDR1 is SGHDT and CDR2 YYEEEE. The CDR3: CASSPQWDRLEDYGCTF. The CDR3 nucleotides are TGTGCCAGCAGCCCCCAATGGGACCGCCTGGAGGACTATGGCTGCACCTTC.

This clone was picked up a small number of times. The chain couples TRBV5-5 to TRBJ1-5; D uncertain. Trimming took 2 bases from V and 1 from J, leaving 7 bases between them. The CDR3 sequence is 14 residues long. Germline V lookup: CDR1 SGHKS, CDR2 YYEKEE (reference sequence). As DNA, the CDR3 is TGTGCCAGCAGCTTAGACGGGAGCAATCAGCCCCAGCATTTT. Its protein product is CASSLDGSNQPQHF.